The rows below give T cell receptor beta chains drawn from one sample of a study of vaccination and CD4 T cells after COVID-19. TCRdb redid the calling of the PCR reads with MiXCR, one entry per CDR3 protein. The profile shows 15,000 to 20,000 distinct CDR3 sequences, roughly 45% of them singletons. Antigens of these TCRs are unknown. Source: CD4+ T cells from blood, cultured in vitro, taken before SARS-CoV-2 vaccination. The source is a human donor who had recovered from COVID-19. The CDR3 runs from the conserved cysteine through the conserved F or W. Each record gives: D gene, V gene, J gene, clone size, CDR3 DNA, CDR3 protein. A D gene is named only where the DNA matches it firmly. The size field is filled for only some rows; it gives once, few, many or a size class.

d_gene: TRBD2
v_gene: TRBV10-3
j_gene: TRBJ2-1
abundance: NA
CDR3nt: TGTGCCATCAGTGGCGGACTAGCGACATACAATGAGCAGTTCTTC
CDR3aa: CAISGGLATYNEQFF

d_gene: NA
v_gene: TRBV18
j_gene: TRBJ2-7
abundance: NA
CDR3nt: TGTGCCAGCTCCCCGACCGGGACAACCTCCTACGAGCAGTACTTC
CDR3aa: CASSPTGTTSYEQYF

d_gene: NA
v_gene: TRBV12-3/TRBV12-4
j_gene: TRBJ1-2
abundance: NA
CDR3nt: TGTGCCAGCAGTTTAGGGGACCGAGCTAACTATGGCTACACCTTC
CDR3aa: CASSLGDRANYGYTF

d_gene: TRBD1
v_gene: TRBV6-2/TRBV6-3
j_gene: TRBJ2-7
abundance: once
CDR3nt: TGTGCCAGCAGCTACCCCGGACAGGCCTATAGGTACTTC
CDR3aa: CASSYPGQAYRYF

d_gene: TRBD1
v_gene: TRBV7-8
j_gene: TRBJ1-3
abundance: few
CDR3nt: TGTGCCAGCAGCTTAGTCCCGGGACAGCGAAACACCATATATTTT
CDR3aa: CASSLVPGQRNTIYF

d_gene: NA
v_gene: TRBV11-3
j_gene: TRBJ1-1
abundance: few
CDR3nt: TGTGCCAGCAGCCCCAGGGATAACACTGAAGCTTTCTTT
CDR3aa: CASSPRDNTEAFF

d_gene: NA
v_gene: TRBV6-1
j_gene: TRBJ1-5
abundance: few
CDR3nt: TGTGCCAGCAGCTCTCCGGAGGGGCCCCAGCATTTT
CDR3aa: CASSSPEGPQHF

d_gene: TRBD2
v_gene: TRBV7-6
j_gene: TRBJ2-5
abundance: NA
CDR3nt: TGTGCCAGCAGCTTACGAGCGGGGGTGGGGCCAGAGACCCAGTACTTC
CDR3aa: CASSLRAGVGPETQYF

d_gene: NA
v_gene: TRBV27
j_gene: TRBJ1-5
abundance: NA
CDR3nt: TGTGCCAGCAGTTTATCAGGGGTATCTAGCAATCAGCCCCAGCATTTT
CDR3aa: CASSLSGVSSNQPQHF

d_gene: TRBD1
v_gene: TRBV15
j_gene: TRBJ1-5
abundance: medium-sized
CDR3nt: TGTGCCACCAGCAGGGAGGACAGGGGGCTACAGCCCCAGCATTTT
CDR3aa: CATSREDRGLQPQHF

d_gene: NA
v_gene: TRBV18
j_gene: TRBJ2-7
abundance: NA
CDR3nt: TGTGCCAGCCCACCCGACTCAAACTACGAGCAGTACTTC
CDR3aa: CASPPDSNYEQYF

d_gene: TRBD2
v_gene: TRBV6-2/TRBV6-3
j_gene: TRBJ2-3
abundance: few
CDR3nt: TGTGCCAGCAGTCGAGGACTAGCGGACACAGATACGCAGTATTTT
CDR3aa: CASSRGLADTDTQYF

d_gene: TRBD2
v_gene: TRBV20-1
j_gene: TRBJ2-3
abundance: NA
CDR3nt: TGCAGTGCTAGCGGGAGGTGGGATACGCAGTATTTT
CDR3aa: CSASGRWDTQYF

d_gene: TRBD2
v_gene: TRBV7-6
j_gene: TRBJ2-7
abundance: few
CDR3nt: TGTGCCAGCAGCCCACTAGCGGCGGCCTCCTACGAGCAGTACTTC
CDR3aa: CASSPLAAASYEQYF

d_gene: NA
v_gene: TRBV20-1
j_gene: TRBJ1-2
abundance: few
CDR3nt: TGCAGTGCTAGGGTCAGGGACTATGGCTACACCTTC
CDR3aa: CSARVRDYGYTF

d_gene: TRBD1
v_gene: TRBV20-1
j_gene: TRBJ2-2
abundance: few
CDR3nt: TGCAGTGCTAGAGATGGGCAGGGGGCGAAGGGTTTAGGAACCGGGGAGCTGTTTTTT
CDR3aa: CSARDGQGAKGLGTGELFF

d_gene: TRBD2
v_gene: TRBV2
j_gene: TRBJ2-5
abundance: NA
CDR3nt: TGTGCCAGCAGTGAAGAATCCGGGGGGGGGGAGACCCAGTACTTC
CDR3aa: CASSEESGGGETQYF

d_gene: TRBD2
v_gene: TRBV5-1
j_gene: TRBJ2-5
abundance: NA
CDR3nt: TGCGCCAGCAGCTTGGGACTAGCGGGGGGTTACGAGACCCAGTACTTC
CDR3aa: CASSLGLAGGYETQYF

d_gene: NA
v_gene: TRBV6-5
j_gene: TRBJ2-7
abundance: NA
CDR3nt: TGTGCCAGCAGTTACTCGATGGCTAGCGCGTACGAGCAGTACTTC
CDR3aa: CASSYSMASAYEQYF

d_gene: TRBD1
v_gene: TRBV7-3
j_gene: TRBJ2-2
abundance: NA
CDR3nt: TGTGCCAGCAGCTTACCCCCCGGACAGGAGAACACCGGGGAGCTGTTTTTT
CDR3aa: CASSLPPGQENTGELFF

d_gene: NA
v_gene: TRBV10-3
j_gene: TRBJ1-2
abundance: few
CDR3nt: TGTGCCATCAGTGGGGACGAAGGACAGCTCTATGGCTACACCTTC
CDR3aa: CAISGDEGQLYGYTF

d_gene: TRBD1
v_gene: TRBV19
j_gene: TRBJ1-5
abundance: few
CDR3nt: TGTGCCAGCCGCCCGGGACAGGACAATCAGCCCCAGCATTTT
CDR3aa: CASRPGQDNQPQHF

d_gene: TRBD1
v_gene: TRBV18
j_gene: TRBJ1-6
abundance: NA
CDR3nt: TGTGCCAGCTCACCACAACAGGGGAGGAATTCACCCCTCCACTTT
CDR3aa: CASSPQQGRNSPLHF

d_gene: NA
v_gene: TRBV5-1
j_gene: TRBJ2-3
abundance: NA
CDR3nt: TGCGCCAGCAGCTCGGGTGGGCTAACAGATACGCAGTATTTT
CDR3aa: CASSSGGLTDTQYF

d_gene: NA
v_gene: TRBV27
j_gene: TRBJ1-6
abundance: NA
CDR3nt: TGTGCCAGCAGTTTATCAGGGACAACACCTAATTCACCCCTCCACTTT
CDR3aa: CASSLSGTTPNSPLHF

d_gene: NA
v_gene: TRBV2
j_gene: TRBJ2-5
abundance: NA
CDR3nt: TGTGCCAGCTTAATAGCGGAGGGGGAAGAGACCCAGTACTTC
CDR3aa: CASLIAEGEETQYF

d_gene: NA
v_gene: TRBV27
j_gene: TRBJ2-7
abundance: NA
CDR3nt: TGTGCCAGCAGTGACGGAGCCAGCTCCTACGAGCAGTACTTC
CDR3aa: CASSDGASSYEQYF

d_gene: NA
v_gene: TRBV5-1
j_gene: TRBJ1-2
abundance: NA
CDR3nt: TGCGCCAGCAGCTTGCAGGGGAACTATGGCTACACCTTC
CDR3aa: CASSLQGNYGYTF

d_gene: TRBD1
v_gene: TRBV19
j_gene: TRBJ1-5
abundance: few
CDR3nt: TGTGCCAGTAGTACCCGACCGGGACAGGGCAATCAGCCCCAGCATTTT
CDR3aa: CASSTRPGQGNQPQHF

d_gene: TRBD2
v_gene: TRBV2
j_gene: TRBJ2-5
abundance: NA
CDR3nt: TGTGCCAGCAGTGTTAACGGGAGGGCCTCCGAGACCCAGTACTTC
CDR3aa: CASSVNGRASETQYF

d_gene: NA
v_gene: TRBV28
j_gene: TRBJ2-7
abundance: NA
CDR3nt: TGTGCCAGCAGTTTAGGGCAGGGGCCCTACGAGCAGTACTTC
CDR3aa: CASSLGQGPYEQYF

d_gene: NA
v_gene: TRBV19
j_gene: TRBJ2-1
abundance: NA
CDR3nt: TGTGCCAGTAAATCGCGAGGGGGGGATCACAATGAGCAGTTCTTC
CDR3aa: CASKSRGGDHNEQFF

d_gene: NA
v_gene: TRBV2
j_gene: TRBJ1-3
abundance: NA
CDR3nt: TGTGCCAGCAGATTTGGGCCAAACACCATATATTTT
CDR3aa: CASRFGPNTIYF

d_gene: TRBD2
v_gene: TRBV6-2/TRBV6-3
j_gene: TRBJ2-5
abundance: NA
CDR3nt: TGTGCCAGCAGTCGGGGACTAGCGGGGTACCAAGAGACCCAGTACTTC
CDR3aa: CASSRGLAGYQETQYF

d_gene: NA
v_gene: TRBV7-9
j_gene: TRBJ2-7
abundance: NA
CDR3nt: TGTGCCAGCAGCTCGACGAACCTACGGGGGTACGAGCAGTACTTC
CDR3aa: CASSSTNLRGYEQYF

d_gene: NA
v_gene: TRBV6-1
j_gene: TRBJ1-6
abundance: NA
CDR3nt: TGTGCCAGCAAATATCTCCAAGCCCACGCATATTCACCCCTCCACTTT
CDR3aa: CASKYLQAHAYSPLHF

d_gene: TRBD2
v_gene: TRBV7-8
j_gene: TRBJ2-2
abundance: NA
CDR3nt: TGTGCCAGCAGCGGAGCCGGGACTAGCGGCAACACCGGGGAGCTGTTTTTT
CDR3aa: CASSGAGTSGNTGELFF

d_gene: NA
v_gene: TRBV15
j_gene: TRBJ1-6
abundance: NA
CDR3nt: TGTGCCACCAGCAGAGATGCGGGGATTTCACCCCTCCACTTT
CDR3aa: CATSRDAGISPLHF

d_gene: NA
v_gene: TRBV6-2/TRBV6-3
j_gene: TRBJ2-1
abundance: NA
CDR3nt: TGTGCCAGCAGTCGGAGGGCAAATGAGCAGTTCTTC
CDR3aa: CASSRRANEQFF

d_gene: NA
v_gene: TRBV6-5
j_gene: TRBJ1-6
abundance: few
CDR3nt: TGTGCCAGCAGTTTTTCCCCACAACCCTATAATTCACCCCTCCACTTT
CDR3aa: CASSFSPQPYNSPLHF

d_gene: TRBD2
v_gene: TRBV7-3
j_gene: TRBJ2-2
abundance: few
CDR3nt: TGTGCCAGCAGCCCCCAAGCGGGAGGAGCGACCGGGGAGCTGTTTTTT
CDR3aa: CASSPQAGGATGELFF

d_gene: NA
v_gene: TRBV6-2/TRBV6-3
j_gene: TRBJ2-7
abundance: NA
CDR3nt: TGTGCCAGCAGCCCCCCACAGGGTTCCGGGACCTACGAGCAGTACTTC
CDR3aa: CASSPPQGSGTYEQYF

d_gene: NA
v_gene: TRBV20-1
j_gene: TRBJ2-3
abundance: NA
CDR3nt: TGCAGTGCTAAATTCTTGCATTACACAGATACGCAGTATTTT
CDR3aa: CSAKFLHYTDTQYF

d_gene: NA
v_gene: TRBV18
j_gene: TRBJ1-1
abundance: NA
CDR3nt: TGTGCCAGCTCACCAGGACAGACTGAAGCTTTCTTT
CDR3aa: CASSPGQTEAFF

d_gene: TRBD1
v_gene: TRBV7-9
j_gene: TRBJ2-2
abundance: NA
CDR3nt: TGTGCCAGCAGCAAAGACAGGGCCACCGGGGAGCTGTTTTTT
CDR3aa: CASSKDRATGELFF

d_gene: NA
v_gene: TRBV20-1
j_gene: TRBJ2-4
abundance: few
CDR3nt: TGCAGTGCTAGAGACCTACCCCTCGAAGGAAACATTCAGTACTTC
CDR3aa: CSARDLPLEGNIQYF

d_gene: TRBD2
v_gene: TRBV7-8
j_gene: TRBJ2-1
abundance: few
CDR3nt: TGTGCCAGCAGCTTAGAAGGACTAGCGGGAGGGAGTAGCTCCTACAATGAGCAGTTCTTC
CDR3aa: CASSLEGLAGGSSSYNEQFF

d_gene: TRBD2
v_gene: TRBV7-2
j_gene: TRBJ2-3
abundance: few
CDR3nt: TGTGCCAGCAGCTCCAAGCGGGAGGCCCGCACAGATACGCAGTATTTT
CDR3aa: CASSSKREARTDTQYF

d_gene: TRBD2
v_gene: TRBV6-5
j_gene: TRBJ2-6
abundance: NA
CDR3nt: TGTGCCAGCAGTTACTCTTTCTCATTAGCGGGGGGGCCTGGGGCCAACGTCCTGACTTTC
CDR3aa: CASSYSFSLAGGPGANVLTF

d_gene: NA
v_gene: TRBV6-1
j_gene: TRBJ1-1
abundance: few
CDR3nt: TGTGCCAGCAGCCCGAACACTGAAGCTTTCTTT
CDR3aa: CASSPNTEAFF

d_gene: TRBD1
v_gene: TRBV6-1
j_gene: TRBJ1-6
abundance: few
CDR3nt: TGTGCCAGCAGCGAAGGGACAGTCTATAATTCACCCCTCCACTTT
CDR3aa: CASSEGTVYNSPLHF